This T cell receptor beta chain was sequenced for a study of response to subunit inactivated influenza vaccine. Germline assignment: CDR1 LGHNA and CDR2 YNFKEQ. After removal of 0 bases from V and 0 bases from J, the junction contained 4 bases not matched to a gene. The CDR3 has 17 amino acids. TCRdb analysed the RT-PCR reads with MiXCR anew, one entry per CDR3 protein. In the table there are roughly 620,000 distinct CDR3 sequences, 11% of which are singletons. These data also formed part of another study, on T cells expressing NK-cell markers. That work contributes: Template switching by 5'RACE with UMIs generated the TCR beta cDNA. Of eight sequenced donors, seven were HCMV-seropositive and one HCMV-seronegative.

This specimen consisted of PBMCs from blood, obtained on the day of vaccination. The gene calls are TRBV4-2 and TRBJ2-1, with TRBD2 identical over 8 bases. The source of this sequence is a middle-aged man who received an inactivated influenza vaccine. The CDR3 region is CASSQEASGGSYNEQFF. The CDR3 DNA sequence: TGTGCCAGCAGCCAAGAAGCCAGCGGGGGCTCCTACAATGAGCAGTTCTTC.